This T cell receptor (beta chain) came from a study of blood T cell repertoires in COVID-19. Background on the study: The cDNA or gDNA used as material had been derived from T cells, B-cell-depleted T cells, or PBMCs.

Per the study methods: Estimated nucleated cell counts came from reference gene primer amplification. Assay: immunoSEQ multiplex PCR; the TCRdb copy retains only in-frame clones and omits some. That table is the source of V, J and clone size, and D and trimming were worked out from the DNA. This table holds about 190,000 clones, about three quarters found once. CDR1 LGHNA and CDR2 YNFKEQ come from the germline V gene. This CDR3 has 14 residues. V lost 4 bases to trimming and J lost 0 bases, with 8 bases between them. Only one count was recorded for this clone. The chain combines TRBV4-2 with TRBJ2-3; D gene uncertain. Input material: peripheral blood. This clonotype was sampled from a woman aged 80 or over with active or convalescent COVID-19. In nucleotides, the CDR3 is TGTGCCAGCAGCCCCCCGACTAGCACAGATACGCAGTATTTT. It encodes CASSPPTSTDTQYF.